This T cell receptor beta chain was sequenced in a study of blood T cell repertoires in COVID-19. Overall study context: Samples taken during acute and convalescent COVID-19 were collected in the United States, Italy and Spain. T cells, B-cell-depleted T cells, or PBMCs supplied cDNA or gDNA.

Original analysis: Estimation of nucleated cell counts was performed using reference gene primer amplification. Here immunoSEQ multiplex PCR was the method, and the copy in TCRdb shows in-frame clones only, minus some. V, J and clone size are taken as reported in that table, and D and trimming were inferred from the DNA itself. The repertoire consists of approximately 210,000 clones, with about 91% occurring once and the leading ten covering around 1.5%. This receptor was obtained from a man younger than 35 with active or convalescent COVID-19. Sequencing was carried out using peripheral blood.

The CDR3 DNA is TGTGCCAGCAGGCGAGGGTTTGGATTAGGGGATACGCAGTATTTT. It encodes CASRRGFGLGDTQYF. The chain has TRBV27 and TRBJ2-3; tentative D call: TRBD2 (5 bases). The CDR3 spans 15 residues. The germline CDR1 and CDR2 sequences are MNHEY and SMNVEV (reference sequence). The V gene lost 6 bases and the J gene lost 6 bases, with 19 bases spanning the gap.